The TCR beta chain under discussion was sequenced for a study of a mutant IDH1 vaccine in newly diagnosed glioma. Study-level background: Treated patients showed a male proportion of approximately 62%, a female proportion of around 40%, and a mean age of approximately 40 years. Most patients had received both radiotherapy and temozolomide, the prior options being radiotherapy, temozolomide, or both. Whole-study findings and limits: Pseudoprogression appeared independent of alterations in top peripheral clonotypes.

Points on this clone: What it recognizes is unknown.

The CDR3 runs 13 residues. Trimming removed 6 bases from V and 4 bases from J, with 9 bases in between. Germline values: CDR1 MDHEN, CDR2 SYDVKM. Here immunoSEQ multiplex PCR was the method, and the copy in TCRdb shows in-frame clones only, minus some. The data show some 95,000 clones, roughly 78% seen once. Time point in this sample: baseline, week 1 (first vaccination visit). Stated treatment: pre-vaccination baseline after standard-of-care therapy. Donor diagnoses consisted of new WHO grade 3 or 4 IDH1-mutant, ATRX-lost astrocytomas. The chain joins TRBV28 to TRBJ2-2, with D unclear. The input for sequencing was PBMCs, taken from a glioma patient treated with radiotherapy, temozolomide or both. This TCR was sampled from a middle-aged man with glioma. The CDR3 loop reads CASRGSGTGELFF. The CDR3 nucleotides are TGTGCCAGCAGAGGGTCGGGCACCGGGGAGCTGTTTTTT. Supplemented by reference TRBV28 and TRBJ2-2, the full variable domain reads DVKVTQSSRYLVKRTGEKVFLECVQDMDHENMFWYRQDPGLGLRLIYFSYDVKMKEKGDIPEGYSVSREKKERFSLILESASTNQTSMYLCASRGSGTGELFFGEGSRLTVL.